These 5 T cell receptor beta chains were sequenced from one sample in a study of neurological immune-mediated disorders. TCRdb ran MiXCR on the 5' RACE reads and lists one entry per CDR3 protein. Of around 14,000 distinct CDR3 sequences detected, 6.5% to 8% appear once; the ten largest clones hold around a quarter. Sequences were obtained from CD8+ T cells from blood. All receptors derive from a woman aged 40 to 50 in good health.

Of note for this clonotype: A read error may produce the germline difference seen at one junction end. This rearrangement joins TRBV27 to TRBJ2-6; D may match TRBD1 or TRBD2 (6 bases each). The germline V gene has CDR1 MNHEY and CDR2 SMNVEV (reference sequence). CDR3 length: 17 amino acids. As DNA, the CDR3 is TGTGACAGCAGTTTGAGGGGGGCTCGCTATGGGGCCAACGTCCTGACTTTC. This gives the protein CDSSLRGARYGANVLTF.

At least ten counts were recorded for this clonotype. The rearrangement links TRBV28 to TRBJ2-4, with a possible D match to TRBD1 (6 bases). Trimming shortened V by 5 bases and J by 2 bases, and 22 bases separated the two germline ends. CDR1 and CDR2 (germline): MDHEN, SYDVKM. The CDR3 contains 18 residues. CDR3 amino acids: CASSPWDQGPTSKNIQYF. For the CDR3, the DNA is TGTGCCAGCAGTCCCTGGGACCAGGGGCCAACCTCCAAAAACATTCAGTACTTC.

Ten or more counts support this clonotype. The chain carries TRBV4-1 and TRBJ2-7, with 14 bases matching TRBD2. Per germline, CDR1 MGHRA and CDR2 YSYEKL. The CDR3 totals 14 residues. V dropped 5 bases and J dropped 5; count of bases not matched to a gene: 2. In nucleotides, the CDR3 is TGCGCCAGCAGCGGGGGACTAGCGGGAGACGAGCAGTACTTC. Amino acid sequence: CASSGGLAGDEQYF.

This clonotype has a count of ten or more. The chain carries TRBV21-1 and TRBJ1-4; TRBD1, as called in the table, went unchecked against the DNA. TRBV21-1 is classified as a pseudogene. The CDR3 totals 22 residues. The CDR3 spells CASSKAPITTGSEDVTNEKLFF. The CDR3 DNA reads TGTGCCAGCAGCAAAGCCCCAATTACCACAGGGAGTGAGGACGTAACTAATGAAAAACTGTTTTTT.

This clonotype has ten or more counts. The chain uses TRBV4-1 and TRBJ2-7; TRBD2 aligns across 7 bases. Germline V gene sequence: CDR1 MGHRA, CDR2 YSYEKL. CDR3 length: 13 amino acids. The J segment lost 4 bases and the V segment lost 6 bases, leaving 6 bases of the junction unmatched. CDR3 sequence (DNA): TGCGCCAGCAGTTTCGGGCGGGGGTACGAGCAGTACTTC. It yields the protein CASSFGRGYEQYF.